The clone carrying this T cell receptor beta chain was recorded at least ten times. Its antigen is currently unknown. Germline loops: CDR1 DFQATT, CDR2 SNEGSKA (reference sequence). This CDR3 has 19 amino acids. V was pared by 0 bases and J by 0 bases, with 11 bases of the junction left unmatched. Lactation, pregnancy, other autoimmune disease or uncontrolled infection led to exclusion of patients. Researchers amplified the TCR beta CDR3 regions from RNA transcripts. The TCR CDR3 first-round RT-PCR relied on the HTBI primer set. Via MiXCR, TCRdb re-called the multiplex PCR reads, giving one row per CDR3 protein. The table includes approximately 430,000 distinct CDR3 sequences, around 16% detected once. This sample is drawn from a study of T cells in Graves' hyperthyroidism and ophthalmopathy. Notes on the study in general: Ophthalmopathy stood apart from stable hyperthyroidism in a 13 V-J model.

The V gene is TRBV20-1, the J gene TRBJ2-3, with 11 bases aligning to TRBD2. The origin of this receptor is a woman aged 18-29 years with Graves' hyperthyroidism. Input material: blood. The CDR3 here is CSARDRGLAGVTSTDTQYF. DNA of the CDR3: TGCAGTGCTAGAGATCGAGGACTAGCGGGCGTCACTAGCACAGATACGCAGTATTTT.